These T cell receptor beta chains were read from a single sample in a study of T cell repertoires in cytomegalovirus infection. One entry per CDR3 protein, called by TCRdb with MiXCR from the reads. This table has a few hundred thousand distinct CDR3 sequences, approximately 24% appearing once. Sequenced: CD8+ T cells from PBMCs. The receptors derive from a human donor in good health (CMV status not recorded). Some clones in this sample may be carry-over from other donors' samples. Both conserved end residues are part of each CDR3. D genes are given only for firm matches. Clone size is shown for a subset of rows, as once, few, many or a class of expanded clone.

clone size | D gene | J gene | V gene | CDR3 protein | CDR3 DNA
many | NA | TRBJ2-5 | TRBV7-9 | CASSSRSTPDGKGETQYF | TGTGCCAGCAGCTCCCGTTCGACGCCTGACGGGAAAGGGGAGACCCAGTACTTC
NA | NA | TRBJ2-7 | TRBV5-4 | CASSPGLSGEQHF | TGTGCCAGCAGCCCGGGACTTTCAGGGGAGCAGCACTTC
NA | NA | TRBJ2-1 | TRBV7-9 | CASSNPPGTTILNEQFF | TGTGCCAGCAGCAATCCCCCCGGGACAACGATCCTCAATGAGCAGTTCTTC
NA | NA | TRBJ2-5 | TRBV7-9 | CASSTWADGQEETQYF | TGTGCCAGCAGCACATGGGCCGACGGCCAGGAAGAGACCCAGTACTTC
few | TRBD1 | TRBJ2-5 | TRBV19 | CASSIVGQGETQYF | TGTGCCAGTAGTATAGTAGGACAGGGAGAGACCCAGTACTTC
NA | NA | TRBJ1-2 | TRBV28 | CASNILRGIYGYTF | TGTGCCAGCAATATACTTAGGGGGATCTATGGCTACACCTTC
few | NA | TRBJ1-6 | TRBV28 | CASSSGISYNSPLHF | TGTGCCAGCAGCTCAGGTATCTCCTATAATTCACCCCTCCACTTT
NA | NA | TRBJ2-2 | TRBV5-4 | CASTPWGSGELFF | TGTGCCAGCACCCCGTGGGGTTCCGGGGAGCTGTTTTTT
NA | TRBD1 | TRBJ1-6 | TRBV14 | CASSQPGQGGSPLHF | TGTGCCAGCAGCCAGCCGGGACAGGGGGGTTCACCCCTCCACTTT
many | TRBD2 | TRBJ2-1 | TRBV5-6 | CASSSISSGGYNEQFF | TGTGCCAGCAGCTCCATTTCTAGCGGGGGCTACAATGAGCAGTTCTTC
few | TRBD2 | TRBJ2-3 | TRBV19 | CASSMVSGDTQYF | TGTGCCAGTAGTATGGTTAGCGGGGATACGCAGTATTTT
few | NA | TRBJ2-7 | TRBV5-4 | CASSLAFPGEQYF | TGTGCCAGCAGCTTGGCCTTCCCAGGAGAGCAGTACTTC
NA | NA | TRBJ1-1 | TRBV2 | CASSDPQGGVGGNTEAFF | TGTGCCAGCAGTGATCCCCAAGGTGGGGTTGGGGGGAACACTGAAGCTTTCTTT
NA | NA | TRBJ1-2 | TRBV29-1 | CSVMLEGVPPNYGYTF | TGCAGCGTTATGCTTGAAGGGGTTCCGCCGAACTATGGCTACACCTTC
many | NA | TRBJ2-2 | TRBV7-9 | CASIPVPGELFF | TGTGCCAGCATCCCAGTCCCCGGGGAGCTGTTTTTT
NA | TRBD2 | TRBJ2-1 | TRBV7-4 | CASPIGGEDNEQFF | TGTGCCAGCCCCATCGGGGGGGAGGACAATGAGCAGTTCTTC
NA | TRBD2 | TRBJ2-1 | TRBV7-9 | CASSQAGGSGGANEQFF | TGTGCCAGCAGCCAAGCGGGTGGTAGCGGGGGGGCCAATGAGCAGTTCTTC
few | TRBD1 | TRBJ2-3 | TRBV7-9 | CASSFNRGHTRDTQYF | TGTGCCAGCAGCTTCAACAGGGGACACACAAGAGATACGCAGTATTTT
few | NA | TRBJ2-3 | TRBV4-1 | CASSLDSATDTQYF | TGCGCCAGCAGCCTCGACAGTGCGACAGATACGCAGTATTTT
NA | NA | TRBJ1-2 | TRBV20-1 | CSARDTGAPNYGYTF | TGCAGTGCTAGAGATACGGGGGCGCCCAACTATGGCTACACCTTC
NA | NA | TRBJ2-7 | TRBV4-2 | CASSQAVTYEQYF | TGTGCCAGCAGCCAGGCCGTTACTTACGAGCAGTACTTC
NA | NA | TRBJ2-2 | TRBV6-5 | CASSFLPGTPSNTGELFF | TGTGCCAGCAGTTTCCTCCCCGGGACACCATCGAACACCGGGGAGCTGTTTTTT
few | NA | TRBJ2-1 | TRBV13 | CASSWVAEQFF | TGTGCCAGCAGCTGGGTTGCTGAGCAGTTCTTC
many | TRBD1 | TRBJ1-2 | TRBV5-5 | CASSRGDRETF | TGTGCCAGCAGCCGGGGGGACAGGGAGACCTTC
few | NA | TRBJ2-3 | TRBV20-1 | CSAQGLVNTDTQYF | TGCAGTGCCCAAGGACTCGTTAACACAGATACGCAGTATTTT
many | NA | TRBJ2-3 | TRBV12-3/TRBV12-4 | CASSLTGLTDTQYF | TGTGCCAGCAGTTTAACAGGCCTGACAGATACGCAGTATTTT
NA | NA | TRBJ1-2 | TRBV12-3/TRBV12-4 | CASALGDGYTF | TGTGCCAGTGCCCTGGGGGATGGCTACACCTTC
few | NA | TRBJ2-5 | TRBV7-9 | CASRTWTEETQYF | TGTGCCAGCAGAACCTGGACGGAGGAGACCCAGTACTTC
NA | TRBD1 | TRBJ1-2 | TRBV11-2 | CASSLEGGKFYGYTF | TGTGCCAGCAGCTTAGAAGGGGGCAAGTTCTATGGCTACACCTTC
many | NA | TRBJ1-1 | TRBV7-6 | CASSSDKNTEAFF | TGTGCCAGCAGCTCGGACAAGAACACTGAAGCTTTCTTT
once | TRBD1 | TRBJ2-7 | TRBV5-6 | CASSAAGQGLYEQYF | TGTGCCAGCAGCGCGGCGGGACAGGGGTTGTACGAGCAGTACTTC
NA | NA | TRBJ2-6 | TRBV29-1 | CSVESGFGANVLTF | TGCAGCGTTGAATCAGGGTTTGGGGCCAACGTCCTGACTTTC
NA | NA | TRBJ2-2 | TRBV7-9 | CASSRRADGELFF | TGTGCCAGCAGCAGAAGGGCTGACGGGGAGCTGTTTTTT
few | NA | TRBJ1-4 | TRBV29-1 | CSGLGGNAGEKLFF | TGCAGCGGGCTAGGGGGGAACGCTGGGGAAAAACTGTTTTTT
NA | NA | TRBJ2-7 | TRBV28 | CASKSPRESGEQYF | TGTGCCAGCAAGTCCCCCAGGGAGTCGGGCGAGCAGTACTTC
many | TRBD1 | TRBJ1-4 | TRBV2 | CASSDQGAVGLFF | TGTGCCAGCAGTGACCAGGGGGCAGTAGGACTGTTTTTT
NA | NA | TRBJ1-1 | TRBV29-1 | CSTLGMASIAFF | TGCAGCACCTTGGGGATGGCCTCTATAGCTTTCTTT
few | TRBD1 | TRBJ2-1 | TRBV28 | CASSFGDSVYNEQFF | TGTGCCAGCAGTTTCGGGGACAGCGTTTACAATGAGCAGTTCTTC
few | NA | TRBJ1-5 | TRBV4-1 | CASSQGNSNQPQHF | TGCGCCAGCAGCCAGGGAAATAGCAATCAGCCCCAGCATTTT
NA | NA | TRBJ1-5 | TRBV18 | CASSETDGGAQHF | TGTGCCAGCTCCGAGACGGACGGCGGGGCCCAGCATTTT
many | TRBD2 | TRBJ2-4 | TRBV28 | CASSNLAGAKNIQYF | TGTGCCAGCAGCAACCTAGCGGGGGCCAAAAACATTCAGTACTTC
NA | TRBD1 | TRBJ1-1 | TRBV2 | CARHRDRLMNTEAFF | TGTGCCAGACACCGGGACAGACTCATGAACACTGAAGCTTTCTTT
few | NA | TRBJ1-2 | TRBV12-5 | CASGLVHQSGYTF | TGTGCTAGTGGTTTGGTACATCAGAGCGGCTACACCTTC
once | NA | TRBJ1-1 | TRBV7-6 | CASSVRDAPNTEAFF | TGTGCCAGCAGCGTCCGGGACGCCCCGAACACTGAAGCTTTCTTT
NA | NA | TRBJ1-5 | TRBV12-3/TRBV12-4 | CASSFYGGNQPQHF | TGTGCCAGCAGTTTTTACGGGGGCAATCAGCCCCAGCATTTT
few | NA | TRBJ2-7 | TRBV7-6 | CASSLGVLTSYEQYF | TGTGCCAGCAGCTTAGGGGTTCTTACCTCCTACGAGCAGTACTTC
NA | NA | TRBJ2-1 | TRBV2 | CASSYTTVNEQFF | TGTGCCAGCAGCTATACGACAGTCAATGAGCAGTTCTTC
many | NA | TRBJ2-6 | TRBV5-4 | CASSDITGANVLTF | TGTGCCAGCAGCGACATTACTGGGGCCAACGTCCTGACTTTC